The T cell receptor beta chain under discussion was sequenced for a study of blood T cell repertoires in COVID-19. Using immunoSEQ multiplex PCR, the repertoire was profiled, and TCRdb retains in-frame clones only, with some absent. The sample lists under 300,000 clones, about 85% seen once, with around 3% in the top ten. The V gene end was trimmed by 6 bases and the J gene end by 8 bases; junction bases not matched to a gene: 3. The CDR3 has 13 residues. Germline CDR1 and CDR2: LNHDA and SQIVND (reference sequence). The sample was PBMCs or T cells enriched from blood (not recorded which). V gene TRBV19 combines with J gene TRBJ1-4; the match to TRBD1 covers 10 bases. This sequence originates from a woman aged 45-60 years who had recovered from COVID-19. CDR3 residues: CASRPTGGEKLFF. CDR3 DNA sequence: TGTGCCAGTAGACCGACAGGGGGCGAAAAACTGTTTTTT.